Presented here are 16 T cell receptor beta chains from one specimen sequenced in a study of T cell responses to AZD1222 COVID-19 vaccine. TCRdb's copy holds only in-frame clones and misses some; the assay was immunoSEQ multiplex PCR. The sample contains fewer than 200,000 clones, about 88% of which appear only once. The sample consisted of peripheral blood, taken 28 days after the second AZD1222 dose. These receptors were taken from an adult who received the AZD1222 COVID-19 vaccine.

The CDR3 here is CGTEPSGRFYEQYF. DNA of the CDR3: TGTGGGACTGAACCTAGCGGGAGGTTCTACGAGCAGTACTTC. The V and J genes are TRBV6-5 and TRBJ2-7, with TRBD2 identical over 11 bases. The CDR3 spans 14 residues. Germline assignment: CDR1 MNHEY and CDR2 SVGAGI.

This clone was observed a single time. This specimen includes other DNA sequences encoding the same CDR3. The rearrangement links TRBV9 to TRBJ2-7; 9 nucleotides line up with TRBD1. CDR3 length: 14 amino acids. V gave up 2 bases and J gave up 2 bases; unmatched junction bases: 2. Germline CDR1 reads SGDLS; CDR2 reads YYNGEE. The CDR3: CASSVGQGPYEQYF. DNA of the CDR3: TGTGCCAGCAGCGTCGGACAGGGGCCCTACGAGCAGTACTTC. The whole variable domain, filled in from reference TRBV9 and TRBJ2-7, reads DSGVTQTPKHLITATGQRVTLRCSPRSGDLSVYWYQQSLDQGLQFLIQYYNGEERAKGNILERFSAQQFPDLHSELNLSSLELGDSALYFCASSVGQGPYEQYFGPGTRLTVT.

This chain links TRBV9 with TRBJ1-3, with TRBD1 as a possible D gene (5 bases). The V end was cut by 4 bases, the J end by 0 bases, with 11 bases between. The CDR3 is 15 amino acids. CDR1 is SGDLS, CDR2 YYNGEE, per germline. CDR3 sequence (DNA): TGTGCCAGCAGCAAAACAGGTCTCTCTGGAAACACCATATATTTT. Protein sequence: CASSKTGLSGNTIYF.

J is TRBJ2-7 and V is TRBV4-1, with D tentatively TRBD1 (5 bases). This CDR3 region has 14 residues. Germline V lookup: CDR1 MGHRA, CDR2 YSYEKL. Trimming pared 2 bases from V and 0 bases from J, leaving 8 bases between. CDR3 amino acids: CASSQQGFSYEQYF. The CDR3, as DNA: TGCGCCAGCAGCCAACAGGGTTTCTCCTACGAGCAGTACTTC.

The chain couples TRBV2 to TRBJ2-1; D ambiguous. There are 13 residues in the CDR3. V lost 4 bases, J lost 8 bases, and 12 bases lay in between. Per germline, CDR1 SNHLY and CDR2 FYNNEI. The CDR3 DNA follows: TGTGCCAGCAGTGGTTATTCTGGGTATGAGCAGTTCTTC. Protein sequence: CASSGYSGYEQFF.

The genes are TRBV2 and TRBJ2-7, with 10 bases fitting TRBD1. Germline V lookup: CDR1 SNHLY, CDR2 FYNNEI. V shed 10 bases, J shed 6 bases, and the junction held 9 bases outside the gene matches. The CDR3 is made up of 13 amino acids. The CDR3 sequence is CAMPGQGMGEQYF. The CDR3 region has the DNA TGTGCCATGCCGGGACAGGGGATGGGCGAGCAGTACTTC.

V gene TRBV7-2 combines with J gene TRBJ1-5; D remains ambiguous. V was clipped by 1 base and J by 1 base, with 11 bases between them. Germline CDR1 is SGHTA and CDR2 is FQGNSA. This CDR3 is built from 16 residues. Here the CDR3 reads CASSLGPTNSNQPQHF. For the CDR3, the DNA is TGTGCCAGCAGCTTAGGACCCACGAACAGCAATCAGCCCCAGCATTTT. Variable domain in full (rest from reference TRBV7-2 and TRBJ1-5): GAGVSQSPSNKVTEKGKDVELRCDPISGHTALYWYRQSLGQGLEFLIYFQGNSAPDKSGLPSDRFSAERTGGSVSTLTIQRTQQEDSAVYLCASSLGPTNSNQPQHFGDGTRLSIL.

The genes are TRBV2 and TRBJ1-3, with D hard to call. V lost 10 bases and J 2 bases, leaving 12 bases between the germline ends. The CDR3 contains 13 residues. Germline V gives CDR1 SNHLY, CDR2 FYNNEI. The CDR3 reads CATLGLPGNTIYF. The CDR3 coding sequence is TGTGCCACCCTAGGCCTCCCTGGAAACACCATATATTTT.

This sequence joins TRBV10-3 and TRBJ2-7, with 12 bases matching TRBD1. The CDR3 totals 15 residues. Germline loops: CDR1 ENHRY, CDR2 SYGVKD. V dropped 2 bases and J dropped 2; count of bases not matched to a gene: 1. The CDR3 spells CAISEGTGGTYEQYF. The CDR3 region has the DNA TGTGCCATCAGTGAGGGGACAGGGGGCACCTACGAGCAGTACTTC.

The chain joins TRBV18 to TRBJ1-2; 7 bases fit TRBD1. V was clipped by 5 bases and J by 3 bases; unmatched bases: 3. The CDR3 spans 13 residues. The germline gives CDR1 KGHSH, CDR2 LQKENI. CDR3 in amino acids: CASSVDRDYGYTF. DNA for the CDR3: TGTGCCAGCTCAGTCGACAGGGACTATGGCTACACCTTC.

The gene calls are TRBV7-2 and TRBJ2-3; 13 positions match TRBD2. The CDR3 contains 16 residues. The junction had 6 bases not matched to a gene; V was cut back by 4 bases and J by 5 bases. The germline gives CDR1 SGHTA, CDR2 FQGNSA. The CDR3 is CASSSLAGGPIDTQYF. DNA of the CDR3: TGTGCCAGCAGCTCACTAGCGGGAGGGCCGATAGATACGCAGTATTTT.

The CDR3 DNA reads TGTGCCAGCAGCCGGGACATAAGCCCCTTCTTT. Translation: CASSRDISPFF. The chain uses TRBV12-3 or TRBV12-4 and TRBJ1-1, with a tentative D call TRBD1 (6 bases). Trimming removed 6 bases from V and 14 bases from J, with 16 bases in between. The CDR3 consists of 11 residues.

Only one count was recorded for this clone. CDR3 DNA sequence: TGTGCCAGCAGACCAGGGGGCAGCTACGAGCAGTACTTC. This codes for CASRPGGSYEQYF. The V call is TRBV28, the J call TRBJ2-7; 8 nucleotides align to TRBD1. Germline V gene data show CDR1 as MDHEN and CDR2 as SYDVKM. Trimming cost V 6 bases and J 3 bases; bases outside gene matches: 4. The CDR3 sequence is 13 residues long.

The chain uses TRBV18 and TRBJ2-3, with D tentatively TRBD1 or TRBD2 (5 bases each). The V end was cut by 2 bases, the J end by 6 bases, with 18 bases between. Germline V gene lookup returns CDR1 KGHSH and CDR2 LQKENI. This CDR3 is built from 16 residues. This chain's CDR3 is CASSPWGDSEGDTQYF. The CDR3 DNA follows: TGTGCCAGCTCACCATGGGGAGACAGTGAGGGGGATACGCAGTATTTT.

This clone came up a few times. This chain connects TRBV12-3 or TRBV12-4 to TRBJ1-6; the D is unclear. The V end lost 7 bases, the J end lost 0 bases, and 1 base lay between the germline ends. The CDR3 totals 12 residues. The CDR3 sequence: CASTSYNSPLHF. The CDR3 bases are TGTGCCAGCACCTCCTATAATTCACCCCTCCACTTT.

The gene calls are TRBV7-9 and TRBJ2-2; D gene uncertain. The V end was cut by 6 bases, the J end by 8 bases, with 7 bases between. Germline values: CDR1 SEHNR, CDR2 FQNEAQ (reference sequence). The CDR3 covers 11 residues. The CDR3 loop is CASSYTGELFF. As DNA, the CDR3 is TGTGCCAGCAGTTATACGGGGGAGCTGTTTTTT. The full variable domain, completed using reference TRBV7-9 and TRBJ2-2, is DTGVSQNPRHKITKRGQNVTFRCDPISEHNRLYWYRQTLGQGPEFLTYFQNEAQLEKSRLLSDRFSAERPKGSFSTLEIQRTEQGDSAMYLCASSYTGELFFGEGSRLTVL.